This TCR beta chain is drawn from a study of human T cells and chemical hapten exposure. General study points: Sensitizing to DPC left TCRs with a frequency above 1 in 1000 unaltered.

TCRdb reprocessed the RACE reads with MiXCR, giving one entry per CDR3 protein. The profile shows about 54,000 distinct CDR3 sequences, 9.9% of them singletons. With 4 bases clipped from V and 3 bases from J, the junction kept 7 bases outside the gene matches. There are 15 residues in the CDR3. To note about this clonotype: No antigen is known for it.

Documented time point: patch test 2, 6 weeks after DPC sensitization. Treatment meaning: therapeutic diphenylcyclopropenone sensitization with weekly scalp DPC. Prior to application of each patch test, blood was drawn. The TCR comes from a woman aged 50 to 65 with alopecia areata. Some clones in this sample may be carry-over from other donors' samples. The chain uses TRBV12-3 or TRBV12-4 and TRBJ1-1; 8 nucleotides align to TRBD1. The input for sequencing was whole blood, taken in connection with sensitization to the hapten diphenylcyclopropenone (DPC). The CDR3 sequence is CASSSGQGFYTEAFF. CDR3 sequence (DNA): TGTGCCAGCAGTTCAGGACAGGGTTTTTACACTGAAGCTTTCTTT.